A selection of T cell receptor beta chains follows, all from one sample in a study of patients and donors after allogeneic stem cell transplantation. TCRdb ran MiXCR on the RT-PCR reads and lists one entry per CDR3 protein. The sample holds approximately 90,000 distinct CDR3 sequences, roughly 5.2% seen once. The specimen was blood, either unsorted or a sorted T cell fraction (not recorded which). These receptors were taken from a human donor who was either an allogeneic HSCT recipient or a stem cell or donor lymphocyte infusion donor (not recorded which). It is not recorded whose cells these are; they may come from a transplant donor. Both conserved end residues are part of each CDR3. D genes are given only for firm matches. The size entry is marked missing in some rows and otherwise reads once, few, many or a size class.

>TRBJ2-3|TRBV20-1|few|TRBD1
CSARGQGPGTQYF
>TRBJ1-2|TRBV19|.|TRBD1
CASRTGFRDRSYYGYTF
>TRBJ1-4|TRBV15|.|.
CATSRSTGLYEKLFF
>TRBJ2-7|TRBV3-1|.|.
CASSRNGGVYEQYF
>TRBJ2-3|TRBV7-2|many|TRBD2
CASSPGTSGWTDTQYF
>TRBJ2-2|TRBV2|few|.
CASSEKGLVGTGELFF
>TRBJ2-5|TRBV7-9|many|.
CASSLDGGVKQETQYF
>TRBJ2-5|TRBV12-3/TRBV12-4|many|TRBD1
CASGQGPQETQYF
>TRBJ1-5|TRBV7-6|.|.
CASSPPNQPQHF
>TRBJ2-5|TRBV28|many|TRBD1
CASSSTGGQETQYF
>TRBJ1-2|TRBV3-1|many|.
CASSQESRRARAFGYTF
>TRBJ1-5|TRBV12-3/TRBV12-4|few|.
CASSPGTGAQPQHF
>TRBJ2-2|TRBV28|many|TRBD2
CASSTSGRLGTGELFF
>TRBJ2-7|TRBV20-1|.|TRBD1
CSASEGTGRYEQYF
>TRBJ2-1|TRBV5-6|many|.
CASSLVGEAYNEQFF
>TRBJ2-6|TRBV3-1|few|.
CASSKRLSGANVLTF
>TRBJ2-1|TRBV5-1|many|TRBD2
CASSQTQAGARFF
>TRBJ2-1|TRBV2|many|TRBD2
CASSGPSGYNEQFF
>TRBJ2-7|TRBV18|many|TRBD2
CASSPLTSAYEQYF
>TRBJ2-2|TRBV7-9|many|.
CASSRSTGELFF
>TRBJ1-2|TRBV12-3/TRBV12-4|many|TRBD1
CASSRDSYGYTF
>TRBJ2-3|TRBV18|few|.
CASSPTDSDTQYF
>TRBJ1-5|TRBV3-1|many|.
CASSQDLGNQPQHF
>TRBJ2-5|TRBV20-1|many|.
CSARDFRGTQETQYF
>TRBJ2-7|TRBV18|once|TRBD1
CASSGTGGINEQYF
>TRBJ1-1|TRBV12-3/TRBV12-4|many|.
CASTFSALTPEAFF
>TRBJ2-3|TRBV5-6|many|TRBD2
CASRGWWRGTDTQYF
>TRBJ2-4|TRBV2|medium-sized|.
CASRQQAKNIQYF
>TRBJ2-3|TRBV27|many|.
CASSLSIGTKSTDTQYF
>TRBJ2-6|TRBV5-1|.|TRBD1
CASSLGDSSGANVLTF
>TRBJ2-3|TRBV11-2|many|TRBD1
CASSLELGYRGGSDTQYF
>TRBJ1-2|TRBV5-4|few|TRBD1
CASKGTGRGYGYTF
>TRBJ1-6|TRBV5-1|many|.
CASSDNDSPLHF
>TRBJ2-1|TRBV5-1|many|.
CASSSSTPGNEQFF
>TRBJ2-7|TRBV5-5|many|.
CASSEGATSYEQYF
>TRBJ2-7|TRBV20-1|many|TRBD2
CSASGTSGIGGYF
>TRBJ2-7|TRBV10-3|many|.
CAIQGPLGMGEQYF
>TRBJ1-5|TRBV6-1|many|.
CASSETRGRGNQPQHF
>TRBJ2-3|TRBV14|many|TRBD2
CASSHLFGGSADTQYF
>TRBJ2-2|TRBV27|many|.
CASSLSSTGTGELFF
>TRBJ2-7|TRBV18|many|TRBD2
CASSPQSGGYSYEQYF
>TRBJ2-1|TRBV9|few|TRBD2
CASSVVSGGVNEQFF
>TRBJ2-7|TRBV4-1|medium-sized|TRBD1
CASSQDGTVGEQYF
>TRBJ1-2|TRBV20-1|few|TRBD1
CSAEQGAWGYTF
>TRBJ1-2|TRBV20-1|many|.
CSASRGVTYGYTF
>TRBJ1-2|TRBV28|many|TRBD1
CASSPPHRGAGYTF
>TRBJ2-7|TRBV28|many|.
CASSLVGGAYEQYF
>TRBJ2-7|TRBV7-9|few|.
CASSPWRIGTYEQYF
>TRBJ1-1|TRBV12-3/TRBV12-4|many|.
CASRELQGNTEAFF
>TRBJ2-4|TRBV27|.|.
CASSTILEAKNIQYF
>TRBJ2-5|TRBV2|.|TRBD2
CASSEARSGRETQYF
>TRBJ1-2|TRBV19|few|TRBD1
CASDIGGTGVYGYTF
>TRBJ2-1|TRBV11-3|many|TRBD2
CASSFRTSGAAEQFF
>TRBJ2-3|TRBV7-3|few|.
CASSLKPFGGISTDTQYF
>TRBJ2-3|TRBV5-1|.|.
CASSLEANTDTQYF
>TRBJ2-5|TRBV11-1|many|.
CASSLISDTQYF
>TRBJ2-7|TRBV20-1|many|.
CSSPGLPLGEQYF
>TRBJ2-3|TRBV6-2/TRBV6-3|.|.
CASSTGRGGIDTQYF
>TRBJ2-1|TRBV15|few|TRBD2
CATSREGLAGYHNEQFF